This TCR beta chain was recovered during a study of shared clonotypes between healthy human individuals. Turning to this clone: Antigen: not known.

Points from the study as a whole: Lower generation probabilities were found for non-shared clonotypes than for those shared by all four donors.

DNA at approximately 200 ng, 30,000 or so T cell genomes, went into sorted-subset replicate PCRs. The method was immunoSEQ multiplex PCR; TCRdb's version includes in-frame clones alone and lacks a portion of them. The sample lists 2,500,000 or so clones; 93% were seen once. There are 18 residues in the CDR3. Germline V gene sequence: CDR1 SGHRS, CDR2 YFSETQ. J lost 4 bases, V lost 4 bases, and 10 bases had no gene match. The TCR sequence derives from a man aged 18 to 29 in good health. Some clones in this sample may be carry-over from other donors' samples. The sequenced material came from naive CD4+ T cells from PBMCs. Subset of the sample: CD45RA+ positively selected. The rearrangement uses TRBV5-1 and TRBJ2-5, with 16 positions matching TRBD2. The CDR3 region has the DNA TGCGCCAGCAGCCCAACGGGACTAGCGGGAGGGCTAGCAGAGACCCAGTACTTC. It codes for CASSPTGLAGGLAETQYF. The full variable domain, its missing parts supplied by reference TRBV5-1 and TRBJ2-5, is KAGVTQTPRYLIKTRGQQVTLSCSPISGHRSVSWYQQTPGQGLQFLFEYFSETQRNKGNFPGRFSGRQFSNSRSEMNVSTLELGDSALYLCASSPTGLAGGLAETQYFGPGTRLLVL.